This TCR beta chain came from a study of blood T cell repertoires in COVID-19. About the research overall: The origin of the acute and convalescent COVID-19 samples was the United States, Italy and Spain. The analysed material was cDNA or gDNA that came from T cells, B-cell-depleted T cells, or PBMCs.

Study processing details: The authors estimated nucleated cell counts from reference gene primer amplification. Profiled with immunoSEQ multiplex PCR; TCRdb holds only in-frame clones, not every one. That table furnishes V, J and clone size, whereas the DNA furnished D and trimming. This sample carries 150,000 to 200,000 clones, 70% to 90% of them seen once, and the ten largest clones take approximately 4.5%. This sequence was found in a human donor in a cohort sampled during active COVID-19. Sequences were obtained from peripheral blood.

This CDR3 reads CASTQYPGTENSPLHF. CDR3 DNA: TGCGCCAGCACCCAATACCCCGGGACTGAAAATTCACCCCTCCACTTT. This sequence joins TRBV5-1 and TRBJ1-6, with D maybe TRBD1 (5 bases). The CDR3 totals 16 residues. V lost 6 bases and J 7 bases, leaving 20 bases between the germline ends. CDR1 and CDR2 (germline): SGHRS, YFSETQ. Drawing the rest from reference TRBV5-1 and TRBJ1-6, the complete variable domain is KAGVTQTPRYLIKTRGQQVTLSCSPISGHRSVSWYQQTPGQGLQFLFEYFSETQRNKGNFPGRFSGRQFSNSRSEMNVSTLELGDSALYLCASTQYPGTENSPLHFGNGTRLTVT.